These 14 T cell receptor beta chains share one sample of origin, sequenced in a study of blood T cell repertoires in COVID-19. Profiling relied on immunoSEQ multiplex PCR, and the TCRdb table lists in-frame clones only, not all of them. The table shows 90,000 to 120,000 clones, with around 88% occurring only once. Specimen: peripheral blood. These receptor sequences come from a man in his forties or fifties with active or convalescent COVID-19.

The DNA for the CDR3 is TGTGCCAGCAGCTTAATGTCCGGGACAGGGTCCTACGAGCAGTACTTC. Its translation is CASSLMSGTGSYEQYF. This rearrangement joins TRBV7-6 to TRBJ2-7; 9 nucleotides match TRBD1. V lost 2 bases to trimming and J lost 1 base; unmatched junction nucleotides: 6. Germline lookup yields CDR1 SGHVS and CDR2 FNYEAQ. The CDR3 totals 16 residues.

V usage is TRBV3-1 (or the pseudogene TRBV3-2) and J usage is TRBJ2-1; 8 nucleotides agree with TRBD2. Per germline, CDR1 LGHDT and CDR2 YNNKEL (reference sequence). The CDR3 is made up of 16 amino acids. V trimming: 0 bases; J trimming: 5 bases; junction bases outside the gene matches: 6. The chain's CDR3 is CASSQDRPGGDNEQFF. The CDR3 nucleotides are TGTGCCAGCAGCCAAGACCGGCCGGGAGGGGACAATGAGCAGTTCTTC.

The chain is built from TRBV7-2 and TRBJ2-7, with 9 bases that match TRBD1. Germline V gene data show CDR1 as SGHTA and CDR2 as FQGNSA. V lost 4 bases to trimming and J lost 3 bases; unmatched junction nucleotides: 10. CDR3 length: 16 residues. DNA of the CDR3: TGTGCCAGCAGCTCGGCGGCCCGGACAGGGGACTACGAGCAGTACTTC. It codes for CASSSAARTGDYEQYF.

Comment on this clone: The identical CDR3 is also encoded by other nucleotide sequences in the sample. The V call is TRBV30, the J call TRBJ1-5, with D unresolved. The CDR3 contains 14 residues. Trimming removed 0 bases at V and 3 bases at J, with 9 bases between. CDR1 and CDR2 (germline): GTSNPN, SVGIG (reference sequence). For the CDR3, the DNA is TGTGCCTGGAGTGTAGAGGGAAACAATCAGCCCCAGCATTTT. Amino acids: CAWSVEGNNQPQHF.

This chain joins TRBV7-8 and TRBJ2-4; D perhaps matches TRBD1 (5 bases). Deletions cut 7 bases from V and 6 bases from J, with 7 bases between. The CDR3 extends over 11 amino acids. Germline V gene sequence: CDR1 SGHVS, CDR2 FQNEAQ. The CDR3 DNA follows: TGTGCCAGCACTCAGGGAAACATTCAGTACTTC. Its protein is CASTQGNIQYF. Full variable domain (missing parts from reference TRBV7-8 and TRBJ2-4): GAGVSQSPRYKVAKRGQDVALRCDPISGHVSLFWYQQALGQGPEFLTYFQNEAQLDKSGLPSDRFFAERPEGSVSTLKIQRTQQEDSAVYLCASTQGNIQYFGAGTRLSVL.

The chain uses TRBV27 and TRBJ1-4; weak D call: TRBD1 (6 bases). The V gene lost 8 bases and the J gene lost 3 bases, with 13 bases spanning the gap. Germline V CDR1 and CDR2: MNHEY, SMNVEV (reference sequence). This CDR3 has 14 residues. CDR3 sequence: CASAHRAANEKLFF. The CDR3, as DNA: TGTGCCAGCGCGCACAGGGCGGCTAATGAAAAACTGTTTTTT.

J is TRBJ2-1 and V is TRBV6-2 or TRBV6-3; the D gene is possibly TRBD2 (6 bases). V lost 6 bases and J 7 bases, leaving 10 bases between the germline ends. The germline gives CDR1 MNHEY, CDR2 SVGEGT. The CDR3 runs to 12 residues. CDR3 loop: CASSFGGNEQFF. The CDR3 DNA is TGTGCCAGCAGCTTCGGGGGAAATGAGCAGTTCTTC.

This sequence joins TRBV7-9 and TRBJ2-7; TRBD2 aligns across 10 bases. The CDR3 runs to 15 residues. With 3 bases clipped from V and 6 bases from J, the junction kept 8 bases outside the gene matches. CDR1 is SEHNR and CDR2 is FQNEAQ in the germline V gene (reference sequence). The CDR3 DNA is TGTGCCAGCAGCTTCTTAGCGGGAGGTAGGACCGAGCAGTACTTC. Translating gives CASSFLAGGRTEQYF.

The chain uses TRBV27 and TRBJ2-7; 11 nucleotides match TRBD2. Per germline, CDR1 MNHEY and CDR2 SMNVEV (reference sequence). The CDR3 consists of 16 residues. With V trimmed by 3 bases and J by 6 bases, 10 bases remained unmatched. The CDR3 here is CASSFSSGRGLVEQYF. The CDR3 bases are TGTGCCAGCAGTTTTAGTAGCGGGAGGGGTCTGGTCGAGCAGTACTTC.

The rearrangement links TRBV7-2 to TRBJ2-1; 7 bases are shared with TRBD2. The CDR3 has 15 amino acids. V was clipped by 4 bases and J by 2 bases; unmatched bases: 5. Germline V gene data show CDR1 as SGHTA and CDR2 as FQGNSA. The CDR3 DNA reads TGTGCCAGCAGCTCGAGCGGGATACCCTACAATGAGCAGTTCTTC. Its translation: CASSSSGIPYNEQFF.

The V call is TRBV5-1, the J call TRBJ2-1; unclear D gene. The CDR3 covers 14 residues. V was shortened by 4 bases and J by 7 bases, with 15 bases between the two germline ends. Germline loops: CDR1 SGHRS, CDR2 YFSETQ. The CDR3 here is CASSPNRGVNEQFF. CDR3 in DNA: TGCGCCAGCAGCCCAAACCGCGGCGTAAATGAGCAGTTCTTC.

The rearrangement uses TRBV15 and TRBJ2-7; unclear D gene. Germline assignment: CDR1 LNHNV and CDR2 YYDKDF (reference sequence). V shed 0 bases and J shed 12 bases, with 15 bases lying between them. The CDR3 extends over 13 amino acids. The CDR3 sequence is CATSRDQNAPGYF. DNA for the CDR3: TGTGCCACCAGCAGAGATCAAAACGCCCCGGGGTACTTC.

The V and J genes are TRBV19 and TRBJ1-4; 9 positions match TRBD1. V dropped 7 bases and J dropped 4; count of bases not matched to a gene: 7. This CDR3 spans 15 amino acids. Germline V lookup: CDR1 LNHDA, CDR2 SQIVND (reference sequence). The CDR3 DNA is TGTGCCAGTACCAGACAGGGGGACGTTAATGAAAAACTGTTTTTT. Protein: CASTRQGDVNEKLFF.

CDR3 sequence: CASSDDFLGLGPNTGELFF. Here the CDR3 DNA reads TGTGCCAGCAGTGATGATTTCTTGGGACTAGGCCCGAACACCGGGGAGCTGTTTTTT. This chain links TRBV2 with TRBJ2-2; 8 nucleotides align to TRBD2. Germline V lookup: CDR1 SNHLY, CDR2 FYNNEI. The CDR3 runs 19 residues. V was clipped by 3 bases and J by 0 bases; unmatched bases: 12.